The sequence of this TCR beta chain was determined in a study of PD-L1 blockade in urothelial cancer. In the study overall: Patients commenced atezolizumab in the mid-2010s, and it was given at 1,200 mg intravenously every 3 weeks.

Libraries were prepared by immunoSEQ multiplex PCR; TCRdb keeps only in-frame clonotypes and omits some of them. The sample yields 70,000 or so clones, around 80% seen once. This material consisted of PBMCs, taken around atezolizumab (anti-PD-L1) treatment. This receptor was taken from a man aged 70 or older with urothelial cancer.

This chain's CDR3 is CASSRDSTETQYF. For the CDR3, the DNA is TGTGCCAGCTCACGGGACAGCACAGAGACCCAGTACTTC. This sequence joins TRBV18 and TRBJ2-5; 7 bases are a match to TRBD1. The CDR3 length is 13 residues. V was clipped by 4 bases and J by 4 bases; unmatched bases: 3. CDR1 and CDR2 from the germline V gene are KGHSH and LQKENI.